These 29 T cell receptor beta chains came from one sample sequenced in a study of T cells after yellow fever vaccination. TCRdb redid the calling of the 5' RACE reads with MiXCR, one entry per CDR3 protein. The sample records about 260,000 distinct CDR3 sequences, roughly 13% being singletons. The sample was CD4+ T cells sorted from PBMCs, taken 45 days after the yellow fever booster vaccination. The source is a man aged 25 to 40 who received the YFV17D yellow fever vaccine.

This clonotype showed up just a few times. V and J are TRBV29-1 and TRBJ2-7, with a weak D call TRBD2 (5 bases). Germline lookup yields CDR1 SQVTM and CDR2 ANQGSEA. V was trimmed by 3 bases and J by 0 bases, leaving 9 bases between them. The CDR3 is 13 amino acids. The CDR3 sequence: CSVDGGSSYEQYF. DNA for the CDR3: TGCAGCGTTGATGGAGGTAGCTCCTACGAGCAGTACTTC.

This clonotype was seen a few times. The chain couples TRBV7-2 to TRBJ2-3; 8 bases match TRBD2. V trimming: 5 bases; J trimming: 1 base; junction bases outside the gene matches: 8. CDR3 size: 16 residues. Germline values: CDR1 SGHTA, CDR2 FQGNSA. The CDR3 spells CASSPLSGSGTDTQYF. As DNA, the CDR3 is TGTGCCAGCAGCCCACTAAGCGGGAGCGGCACAGATACGCAGTATTTT. Full variable domain (rest looked up from reference TRBV7-2 and TRBJ2-3): GAGVSQSPSNKVTEKGKDVELRCDPISGHTALYWYRQSLGQGLEFLIYFQGNSAPDKSGLPSDRFSAERTGGSVSTLTIQRTQQEDSAVYLCASSPLSGSGTDTQYFGPGTRLTVL.

This clonotype was detected only a few times. The chain uses TRBV29-1 and TRBJ1-1; D uncertain. The CDR3 loop spans 14 amino acids. V was shortened by 5 bases and J by 0 bases, with 13 bases between the two germline ends. The germline V gene encodes CDR1 SQVTM and CDR2 ANQGSEA. DNA for the CDR3: TGCAGCGTTTACACTATGACCGTGAACACTGAAGCTTTCTTT. It is translated as CSVYTMTVNTEAFF.

In its sample, this clonotype was seen once. A single base separates this from a much larger clone, so it may be a read error. The gene calls are TRBV5-6 and TRBJ2-2; 9 bases agree with TRBD2. Germline lookup yields CDR1 SGHDT and CDR2 YYEEEE. V lost 0 bases, J lost 3 bases, and 9 bases stayed unmatched. This CDR3 has 18 residues. The CDR3 DNA follows: TGTGCCAGCAGCTTGGTTGGTAGCGGGAGAGATGACACCGGGGAGCTGTTTTTT. It specifies CASSLVGSGRDDTGELFF.

The chain combines TRBV7-8 with TRBJ2-3; D call uncertain. CDR1 is SGHVS and CDR2 is FQNEAQ in the germline V gene. CDR3 length: 12 residues. Between the trimmed V and J ends, which lost 0 bases and 10 bases, there was a span of 8 bases. The CDR3 region is CASSLALDPQYF. The CDR3 DNA reads TGTGCCAGCAGCTTAGCGTTAGACCCGCAGTATTTT.

This clonotype was found a few times. The chain combines TRBV21-1 with TRBJ2-1; TRBD2 is the table's D call, not checked against the DNA. TRBV21-1 counts as a pseudogene. The CDR3 length is 14 residues. CDR3 nucleotides: TGTGCCAGCAGCGGGACTAGCGGGGATCTGGAGCAGTTCTTC. Its protein is CASSGTSGDLEQFF.

The gene calls are TRBV7-2 and TRBJ2-5; D is unclear. The CDR3 has 11 residues. The germline V gene encodes CDR1 SGHTA and CDR2 FQGNSA. V was cut by 5 bases and J by 7 bases, with 8 bases left in between. Written as DNA, the CDR3 is TGTGCCAGCAGCCCCTCGGTGACCCAGTACTTC. Its protein is CASSPSVTQYF.

This clonotype was found many times. The V and J genes are TRBV20-1 and TRBJ2-3; TRBD2 might be the D (6 bases). CDR1 is DFQATT, CDR2 SNEGSKA, per germline (reference sequence). The V and J ends lost 4 bases and 1 base respectively, with 12 bases between them. CDR3 length: 14 residues. DNA of the CDR3: TGCAGTGCTATTCCGGGAGCGGGCACAGATACGCAGTATTTT. It specifies CSAIPGAGTDTQYF.

The chain uses TRBV6-5 and TRBJ2-4; weak D call: TRBD1 (6 bases). The CDR3 sequence is 15 residues long. CDR1 is MNHEY, CDR2 SVGAGI, per germline. The V and J ends lost 2 bases and 9 bases respectively, with 17 bases between them. As DNA, the CDR3 is TGTGCCAGCAGTTACCGAGACAGGCCCCGTTTCATTCAGTACTTC. It translates to CASSYRDRPRFIQYF.

This chain uses TRBV20-1 with TRBJ2-3; D is possibly TRBD2 (5 bases). The CDR3 is 14 amino acids. Germline assignment: CDR1 DFQATT and CDR2 SNEGSKA (reference sequence). The germline V and J ends were trimmed by 3 bases and 6 bases, with 16 bases remaining between them. The CDR3 loop is CSARAGGGSDTQYF. The CDR3 nucleotides read TGCAGTGCTAGGGCGGGTGGCGGGTCGGATACGCAGTATTTT.

The rearrangement uses TRBV13 and TRBJ2-4; tentatively, D is TRBD2 (5 bases). The CDR3 has 14 amino acids. V lost 6 bases and J lost 5, with 14 bases in between. Germline V gene sequence: CDR1 PRHDT, CDR2 FYEKMQ (reference sequence). CDR3 DNA sequence: TGTGCCAGCAGAGTCGAGGGCTATGAAAACATTCAGTACTTC. The encoded protein is CASRVEGYENIQYF.

The chain couples TRBV7-2 to TRBJ2-7; a weak D match, TRBD1 (5 bases). This CDR3 comprises 14 residues. Trimming shortened V by 1 base and J by 3 bases, and 10 bases separated the two germline ends. From germline, CDR1 is SGHTA and CDR2 FQGNSA. CDR3 bases: TGTGCCAGCAGCTTAGTAGGGGCTTACTACGAGCAGTACTTC. This encodes CASSLVGAYYEQYF.

V gene TRBV6-2 or TRBV6-3 combines with J gene TRBJ1-5; D gene unclear. The CDR3 is 12 residues long. Germline lookup yields CDR1 MNHEY and CDR2 SVGEGT. V gave up 3 bases and J gave up 2 bases, with 2 bases separating them. The CDR3 DNA follows: TGTGCCAGCAGTTATGGCAATCAGCCCCAGCATTTT. Protein: CASSYGNQPQHF.

This clonotype was counted only a few times. This rearrangement joins TRBV18 to TRBJ2-7; D is unclear. The CDR3 runs to 15 residues. CDR1 and CDR2 (germline): KGHSH, LQKENI. The germline V and J ends were trimmed by 2 bases and 4 bases, with 15 bases remaining between them. The DNA for the CDR3 is TGTGCCAGCTCACCATTCCAGGAATTGGAGTACGAGCAGTACTTC. Its translation is CASSPFQELEYEQYF.

The chain joins TRBV29-1 to TRBJ2-1; perhaps TRBD1 as D (6 bases). The CDR3 is 12 amino acids. V gave up 3 bases and J gave up 7 bases, with 10 bases separating them. Germline assignment: CDR1 SQVTM and CDR2 ANQGSEA. This chain's CDR3 is CSVDRGGNEQFF. DNA of the CDR3: TGCAGCGTTGACAGGGGCGGTAATGAGCAGTTCTTC.

This clonotype has a handful of counts. The chain links TRBV5-1 to TRBJ2-6; no definite D call. The germline gives CDR1 SGHRS, CDR2 YFSETQ. Between the trimmed V and J ends, which lost 3 bases and 0 bases, there was a span of 13 bases. The CDR3 length is 17 residues. CDR3 sequence reads: CASSSQTASSGANVLTF. As DNA, the CDR3 is TGCGCCAGCAGCTCTCAGACCGCGAGCTCTGGGGCCAACGTCCTGACTTTC.

The rearrangement joins TRBV20-1 to TRBJ2-1; 9 bases match TRBD1. Germline V gives CDR1 DFQATT, CDR2 SNEGSKA (reference sequence). The CDR3 covers 14 residues. V dropped 1 base and J dropped 9; count of bases not matched to a gene: 7. The DNA for the CDR3 is TGCAGTGCTAGAGGCCCTGACAGGGGGTGTGAGCAGTTCTTC. Amino acids: CSARGPDRGCEQFF.

This clonotype was seen a handful of times. The V and J genes are TRBV18 and TRBJ1-6; D is unclear. Germline lookup yields CDR1 KGHSH and CDR2 LQKENI. CDR3 length equals 14 residues. The V and J ends lost 0 bases and 9 bases respectively, with 9 bases between them. The CDR3 protein is CASSPPGFASPLHF. The CDR3 bases are TGTGCCAGCTCACCACCGGGGTTCGCTTCACCCCTCCACTTT.

This clonotype has a handful of counts. J is TRBJ2-4 and V is TRBV4-2; TRBD1 matches 8 bases. The CDR3 runs to 16 residues. With 2 bases clipped from V and 1 base from J, the junction kept 4 bases outside the gene matches. CDR1 and CDR2 (germline): LGHNA, YNFKEQ. The CDR3 region is CASSQLQGGAKNIQYF. The CDR3 DNA follows: TGTGCCAGCAGCCAACTACAGGGGGGTGCCAAAAACATTCAGTACTTC.

The rearrangement links TRBV18 to TRBJ2-5; D is possibly TRBD1 (5 bases). V lost 2 bases and J 1 base, leaving 8 bases between the germline ends. The CDR3 runs to 14 residues. Per germline, CDR1 KGHSH and CDR2 LQKENI. The CDR3 spells CASSPGAIQETQYF. DNA of the CDR3: TGTGCCAGCTCACCAGGGGCTATCCAAGAGACCCAGTACTTC.

In DNA, the CDR3 is TGTGCCAGCAGCTTAGAAGGCACCTCCTACGAGCAGTACTTC. It yields the protein CASSLEGTSYEQYF. The chain joins TRBV7-6 to TRBJ2-7; unclear D gene. Germline CDR1 and CDR2: SGHVS and FNYEAQ. CDR3 length: 14 residues. Trimming cost V 1 base and J 0 bases, with 7 bases left between them.

This clonotype was counted between two and nine times. This chain uses TRBV20-1 with TRBJ2-7; TRBD1 matches at 9 bases. V lost 1 base, J lost 3 bases, and 4 bases stayed unmatched. Germline CDR1 reads DFQATT; CDR2 reads SNEGSKA (reference sequence). This CDR3 contains 14 residues. This chain's CDR3 is CSARGGDRVYEQYF. The CDR3 coding sequence is TGCAGTGCTAGAGGGGGGGACAGGGTCTACGAGCAGTACTTC.

This clonotype was picked up a small number of times. J is TRBJ1-4 and V is TRBV4-3, with TRBD1 matching over 11 bases. The CDR3 totals 14 residues. The junction had 3 bases not matched to a gene; V was cut back by 4 bases and J by 8 bases. The V gene's germline CDR1 is LGHNA and CDR2 YSLEER. The CDR3 DNA sequence: TGCGCCAGCAGCCGGGACAGGGGGAACGAAAAACTGTTTTTT. Translation gives CASSRDRGNEKLFF.

This clonotype occurred many times. The chain has TRBV6-5 and TRBJ2-7; D unresolved. The CDR3 has 11 residues. With 5 bases removed from V and 4 bases from J, the gap between germline ends came to 6 bases. Germline CDR1 MNHEY, CDR2 SVGAGI. In nucleotides, the CDR3 is TGTGCCAGCAGTACCGATTACGAGCAGTACTTC. Translation: CASSTDYEQYF.

This clonotype was found a few times. The chain recombines TRBV20-1 with TRBJ2-2, with 8 bases lining up with TRBD1. V was clipped by 0 bases and J by 5 bases; unmatched bases: 11. The CDR3 is 17 residues long. Germline CDR1 reads DFQATT; CDR2 reads SNEGSKA (reference sequence). DNA for the CDR3: TGCAGTGCTAGAGATTTCTCCAGGGGGCGAAAGACCGGGGAGCTGTTTTTT. Amino acids: CSARDFSRGRKTGELFF.

This clonotype appeared a few times. The chain carries TRBV5-6 and TRBJ2-1; TRBD1 is a possible D gene (5 bases). Between the trimmed V and J ends, which lost 2 bases and 7 bases, there was a span of 16 bases. Germline lookup yields CDR1 SGHDT and CDR2 YYEEEE. The CDR3 contains 15 residues. The CDR3 DNA reads as TGTGCCAGCAGCTTAATCGACAGAATACAAAATGAGCAGTTCTTC. Protein product: CASSLIDRIQNEQFF.

This clonotype was counted ten times or more. V gene TRBV20-1 combines with J gene TRBJ2-1, with a possible D match to TRBD2 (6 bases). The CDR3 runs 14 residues. From germline, CDR1 is DFQATT and CDR2 SNEGSKA (reference sequence). Trimming removed 3 bases from V and 12 bases from J, with 21 bases in between. The CDR3 DNA sequence: TGCAGTGCTAGTGGGTCGGCGGGATCCCGCGGGCAGTTCTTC. Protein: CSASGSAGSRGQFF.

This rearrangement joins TRBV20-1 to TRBJ1-2; D is unresolved. The V gene's germline CDR1 is DFQATT and CDR2 SNEGSKA (reference sequence). The CDR3 spans 14 residues. Trimming removed 4 bases from V and 8 bases from J, with 20 bases in between. Here the CDR3 DNA reads TGCAGTGCTACCCACCCGGAAAACTTAAGGGGCTACACCTTC. Its protein product is CSATHPENLRGYTF.

The genes are TRBV12-3 or TRBV12-4 and TRBJ2-7; 14 positions match TRBD2. V trimming: 6 bases; J trimming: 3 bases; junction bases outside the gene matches: 7. The length of the CDR3 is 16 residues. DNA for the CDR3: TGTGCCAGCAGCTCTAGAGGACTAGCGGGAGGCTACGAGCAGTACTTC. Amino acids: CASSSRGLAGGYEQYF.